This T cell receptor (beta chain) was profiled in a study of blood T cells in healthy people across ages. Study-level background: T cells yielded about one barcoded beta molecule per two cells through template switching. Study conclusions and caveats: Getting older went along with TCR beta diversity per million T cells dropping roughly linearly.

CDR3 length: 15 amino acids. The germline V gene encodes CDR1 MGHRA and CDR2 YSYEKL. Germline trimming cut 1 base from V and 2 bases from J; bases unmatched to any gene: 4. This clonotype was counted a few times. Its target is unknown. Primed by a sample-barcoded 5' primer and a J-beta primer mix, a second PCR proceeded for about 6 to 11 cycles. Via MiXCR, TCRdb re-called the 5' RACE reads, giving one row per CDR3 protein. The profile shows about 1.5 million distinct CDR3 sequences, roughly 43% of them singletons. The rearrangement uses TRBV4-1 and TRBJ2-7; 8 nucleotides align to TRBD2. This TCR derives from a woman aged 18-29 years in good health. The specimen was blood. DNA for the CDR3: TGCGCCAGCAGCCAAGTATCAGCGGGGGCCTACGAGCAGTACTTC. It specifies CASSQVSAGAYEQYF.